These T cell receptor beta chains were read from a single sample in a study of CD8 T cells in ankylosing spondylitis. TCRdb analysed the 5' RACE reads with MiXCR anew, one entry per CDR3 protein. Of roughly 440,000 distinct CDR3 sequences in the sample, 17% are singletons; the top ten hold 0.95% to 1.1%. The sequenced sample consisted of blood, either unsorted or a sorted T cell fraction (not recorded which). These receptors came from a male donor with ankylosing spondylitis. CDR3s include the opening cysteine and the closing phenylalanine or tryptophan. Each record gives: V gene, clone size, D gene, J gene, CDR3 protein, CDR3 DNA. D genes are given only for firm matches. Rows give clone size only sometimes, using once, few, many, or a class for an expanded clone.

>TRBV12-3/TRBV12-4|.|.|TRBJ1-5
CASSTQGQSNQPQHF
TGTGCCAGCAGTACCCAGGGTCAGAGCAATCAGCCCCAGCATTTT
>TRBV7-8|.|TRBD2|TRBJ2-2
CASSPLRIQAGSGELFF
TGTGCCAGCAGCCCCCTTCGGATCCAAGCGGGATCCGGGGAGCTGTTTTTT
>TRBV6-5|few|.|TRBJ2-3
CASSYSADTDTQYF
TGTGCCAGCAGTTACTCGGCAGACACAGATACGCAGTATTTT
>TRBV4-2|.|TRBD2|TRBJ2-2
CASSLPRTSGRAWTGELFF
TGTGCCAGCAGCCTGCCACGGACTAGCGGGAGGGCATGGACCGGGGAGCTGTTTTTT
>TRBV6-5|many|TRBD1|TRBJ2-2
CASGTGTGELFF
TGTGCCAGCGGGACAGGGACCGGGGAGCTGTTTTTT
>TRBV27|.|.|TRBJ2-6
CASSFGSGGSGANVLTF
TGTGCCAGCAGTTTCGGTAGCGGAGGCTCTGGGGCCAACGTCCTGACTTTC
>TRBV6-2/TRBV6-3|.|.|TRBJ2-1
CASSSIVSNEQFF
TGTGCCAGCAGTAGTATCGTATCGAATGAGCAGTTCTTC
>TRBV6-2/TRBV6-3|few|.|TRBJ2-7
CASSYLGRSLGSGKGGHLF
TGTGCCAGCAGTTACCTGGGACGGAGTTTAGGTTCTGGCAAGGGCGGTCATCTTTTC
>TRBV7-3|.|.|TRBJ2-1
CASSLALASSDEQFF
TGTGCCAGCAGCCTGGCCTTAGCGTCCTCGGATGAGCAGTTCTTC
>TRBV25-1|few|.|TRBJ2-7
CASSVFSYEQYF
TGTGCCAGCAGTGTTTTCTCCTACGAGCAGTACTTC